One sample yielded the 16 T cell receptor beta chains listed below, sequenced in a study of blood T cell repertoires in COVID-19. Clones were sequenced by immunoSEQ multiplex PCR, and TCRdb holds only the in-frame ones, with some missing. Altogether about 53,000 clones are present, 70% to 90% being singletons, with the ten largest covering about 10%. The sequencing sample was made of peripheral blood. These receptors came from a man between 65 and 85 years old with active COVID-19.

The chain links TRBV18 to TRBJ1-4, with D hard to call. Trimming left V 8 bases short and J 5 bases short, with 18 bases between. CDR1 and CDR2 from the germline V gene are KGHSH and LQKENI. The CDR3 consists of 15 residues. Here the CDR3 reads CASALLADTNEKLFF. As DNA, the CDR3 is TGTGCCAGCGCCCTCCTGGCAGATACGAATGAAAAACTGTTTTTT.

The V and J genes are TRBV7-3 and TRBJ1-1; no firm D call. Germline V lookup: CDR1 SGHTA, CDR2 FQGTGA. The CDR3 covers 13 residues. The V end was cut by 4 bases, the J end by 0 bases, with 6 bases between. The CDR3 spells CASSSLVNTEAFF. The DNA for the CDR3 is TGTGCCAGCAGCTCCCTAGTGAACACTGAAGCTTTCTTT.

In this sample, this clone turned up once. V and J are TRBV9 and TRBJ1-1, with 8 bases that match TRBD1. This CDR3 is built from 15 residues. Germline V gives CDR1 SGDLS, CDR2 YYNGEE. With V trimmed by 4 bases and J by 5 bases, 10 bases remained unmatched. The CDR3 nucleotides are TGTGCCAGCAGCACAACCGGACAGGGAACAACTGAAGCTTTCTTT. Translated: CASSTTGQGTTEAFF.

The chain uses TRBV4-3 and TRBJ2-2, with a tentative D call TRBD2 (5 bases). Germline assignment: CDR1 LGHNA and CDR2 YSLEER. The V and J ends lost 0 bases and 5 bases respectively, with 7 bases between them. The CDR3 extends over 14 amino acids. CDR3 protein: CASSQDRGTGELFF. CDR3 nucleotide sequence: TGCGCCAGCAGCCAAGATCGAGGGACCGGGGAGCTGTTTTTT.

The chain joins TRBV11-3 to TRBJ1-1; TRBD1 matches 8 bases. The CDR3 sequence is 14 residues long. J was trimmed by 6 bases and V by 1 base; bases with no gene match: 4. Germline values: CDR1 SGHNT, CDR2 YENEEA. CDR3 in amino acids: CASSLAQGAAEAFF. For the CDR3, the DNA is TGTGCCAGCAGCTTAGCCCAGGGGGCGGCTGAAGCTTTCTTT.

The chain couples TRBV5-4 to TRBJ2-2; D is possibly TRBD1 (5 bases). Trimming pared 4 bases from V and 2 bases from J, leaving 12 bases between. This CDR3 spans 15 amino acids. Germline assignment: CDR1 SGHNT and CDR2 YYREEE (reference sequence). CDR3 sequence: CASSAQGFNTGELFF. The CDR3 DNA reads TGTGCCAGCAGCGCCCAGGGTTTTAACACCGGGGAGCTGTTTTTT.

The J gene is TRBJ1-6, the V gene TRBV19; possibly TRBD1 for D (5 bases). The CDR3 runs 13 residues. V lost 3 bases, J lost 7 bases, and 7 bases lay in between. Germline assignment: CDR1 LNHDA and CDR2 SQIVND (reference sequence). The CDR3 DNA follows: TGTGCCAGTAGTATTGACAGAAATTCACCCCTCCACTTT. Its translation: CASSIDRNSPLHF.

The chain uses TRBV6-2 or TRBV6-3 and TRBJ1-5; the match to TRBD1 covers 10 bases. This CDR3 comprises 15 residues. Germline-derived CDR1 and CDR2 are MNHEY and SVGEGT. V lost 5 bases and J lost 4; bases outside the gene matches: 5. CDR3 DNA: TGTGCCAGCAGTCCCGGACAGGGGGTAAATCAGCCCCAGCATTTT. The encoded protein is CASSPGQGVNQPQHF.

This clone has ten or more counts. The V call is TRBV9, the J call TRBJ2-7, with 9 bases identical to TRBD1. The germline CDR1 and CDR2 sequences are SGDLS and YYNGEE. This CDR3 is 14 amino acids long. The V segment lost 3 bases and the J segment 3 bases; nucleotides outside the gene matches: 4. DNA for the CDR3: TGTGCCAGCAGCGGGGGACAGGGAAACTACGAGCAGTACTTC. Its translation: CASSGGQGNYEQYF.

This sequence joins TRBV7-2 and TRBJ2-3; the D is unclear. The CDR3 has 13 amino acids. V lost 3 bases and J lost 3, with 7 bases in between. CDR1 is SGHTA, CDR2 FQGNSA, per germline. CDR3 in amino acids: CASSFQATDTQYF. CDR3 nucleotide sequence: TGTGCCAGCAGCTTCCAGGCAACAGATACGCAGTATTTT.

The V call is TRBV2, the J call TRBJ2-1; 8 bases align to TRBD2. Losses at the gene ends were 8 bases for V and 10 bases for J; bases not matched to a gene: 7. This CDR3 contains 12 residues. Germline lookup yields CDR1 SNHLY and CDR2 FYNNEI. The CDR3 DNA is TGTGCCAGCGGCCCTAGCGGGCCCGAGCAGTTCTTC. Its translation: CASGPSGPEQFF.

CDR3 amino acids: CASFLAGGYNEQFF. The CDR3 DNA is TGTGCCAGCTTTCTAGCGGGGGGATACAATGAGCAGTTCTTC. This rearrangement joins TRBV7-8 to TRBJ2-1; 11 positions match TRBD2. The CDR3 consists of 14 residues. Per germline, CDR1 SGHVS and CDR2 FQNEAQ. The ends lost 8 bases at V and 4 bases at J; junction bases unmatched: 4.

This CDR3 is CASFRGQYGYTF. For the CDR3, the DNA is TGTGCTTCCTTCAGGGGGCAGTATGGCTACACCTTC. The V call is TRBV12-3 or TRBV12-4, the J call TRBJ1-2; TRBD1 aligns across 8 bases. This CDR3 spans 12 amino acids.

The chain carries TRBV2 and TRBJ2-5; the D gene is possibly TRBD1 (5 bases). Germline CDR1 is SNHLY and CDR2 is FYNNEI. V lost 7 bases and J lost 0, with 18 bases in between. This CDR3 spans 16 amino acids. The CDR3 DNA follows: TGTGCCAGCATCCCTGAGAAAGGGGCCCACCAAGAGACCCAGTACTTC. Translation: CASIPEKGAHQETQYF.

This clone was seen once. The chain uses TRBV7-2 and TRBJ2-5; 10 bases line up with TRBD2. Per the germline V gene, CDR1 is SGHTA and CDR2 is FQGNSA. The ends lost 5 bases at V and 1 base at J; junction bases unmatched: 13. The CDR3 is made up of 18 amino acids. CDR3 sequence reads: CASSLTSSPSGSQETQYF. The CDR3 DNA sequence: TGTGCCAGCAGCCTGACCTCTTCCCCTAGCGGGAGCCAAGAGACCCAGTACTTC.

This clone appeared a few times. The rearrangement links TRBV5-5 to TRBJ2-7, with TRBD1 matching over 9 bases. The J segment lost 6 bases and the V segment lost 4 bases, leaving 11 bases of the junction unmatched. Germline CDR1 SGHKS, CDR2 YYEKEE (reference sequence). The CDR3 is 15 residues long. CDR3 nucleotides: TGTGCCAGCAGCCCCGGGACAGGGTACGGTACCGAGCAGTACTTC. Its protein product is CASSPGTGYGTEQYF.